This T cell receptor beta chain was profiled in a study of early T cells in non-severe SARS-CoV-2 infection. Study overall: Bulk RNA taken from unsorted whole blood was sequenced, leaving chains unpaired. Points from the study as a whole: VDJdb matching favored anti-spike CD8 responses, missing private and CD4 specificities.

The germline CDR1 and CDR2 sequences are SQVTM and ANQGSEA. The CDR3 runs 13 residues. V lost 4 bases and J lost 4; bases outside the gene matches: 5. Concerning this clonotype: What it binds is not known.

Attachment of unique molecular identifiers was made to individual cDNA molecules. Each CDR3 protein is one row after TCRdb ran MiXCR on the 5' RACE reads. Among around 70,000 distinct CDR3 sequences listed, over 9% were seen once. The source material was whole blood. The chain has TRBV29-1 and TRBJ2-3; 7 bases are a match to TRBD1. The origin of this receptor is an adult who was a healthcare worker with PCR-confirmed SARS-CoV-2 infection or an uninfected control (not recorded which). The CDR3 loop reads CSVAQGSADTQYF. The CDR3 region has the DNA TGCAGCGTTGCACAGGGGAGCGCAGATACGCAGTATTTT.